This TCR beta chain was identified in a study of vaccination effects on CD4 cells after COVID-19. Remarks on this clone: No antigen is known for it.

Libraries were prepared by immunoSEQ multiplex PCR; TCRdb keeps only in-frame clonotypes and omits some of them. The sample holds about 59,000 clones; about 78% are singletons and the top ten take roughly 2%. Expansion of antigen-specific CD4+ T cells with viral peptide pools was carried out by the ViraFEST assay before sequencing. CD4+ T cell isolation took place after approximately 11 days of culture. The participants, recipients of two vaccine doses, got either BNT162b2 or mRNA-1273. Cultures of a few million PBMC per well contained 10 IU/ml IL-2 plus 10 ug/ml peptides. This CDR3 has 14 amino acids. CDR1 is SGHRS, CDR2 YFSETQ, per germline. Trimming shortened V by 0 bases and J by 6 bases, and 9 bases separated the two germline ends.

This clonotype originated in a human donor who received a COVID-19 vaccine. V and J are TRBV5-1 and TRBJ2-2; no clear D. The sequencing here drew on CD4+ T cells from PBMCs cultured with HCoV-OC43 spike peptides, taken after COVID-19 vaccination. Sample subset: HCoV-OC43 spike overlapping peptide pool stimulation. CDR3 nucleotides: TGCGCCAGCAGCTTGGTAGGGTCTGCCGGGGAGCTGTTTTTT. This sequence encodes CASSLVGSAGELFF. Looking up the rest from reference TRBV5-1 and TRBJ2-2 gives the full variable domain: KAGVTQTPRYLIKTRGQQVTLSCSPISGHRSVSWYQQTPGQGLQFLFEYFSETQRNKGNFPGRFSGRQFSNSRSEMNVSTLELGDSALYLCASSLVGSAGELFFGEGSRLTVL.